This T cell receptor (beta chain) emerged from a study of cytomegalovirus exposure and HLA in healthy donors. The PCR used 60 Vbeta and 13 Jbeta primers. The protocol was immunoSEQ multiplex PCR, while the TCRdb copy is restricted to in-frame clones and leaves out a portion. This table holds approximately 210,000 clones, roughly 80% found once. For this clone: Its target is not known.

Germline V gives CDR1 SGHVS, CDR2 FNYEAQ. The V and J ends lost 6 bases and 6 bases, in that order; junction bases with no gene match: 9. This CDR3 comprises 14 residues. Overall study findings and caveats: When a later analysis compared HLA-associated TCR beta chains with equally common others, the HLA-associated chains turned out to be more clonally expanded and to have lower generation probabilities. Exclusion applied to some V segments, including TRBV6-2 and TRBV6-3, as they were indistinguishable.

The TCR originated in a woman in her 30s in good health and CMV-seropositive. The sample was PBMCs. The chain joins TRBV7-6 to TRBJ2-7, with 9 nucleotides matching TRBD1. As DNA, the CDR3 is TGTGCCAGCAGTCGCGGACAGGGGTTTGGCGAGCAGTACTTC. Translating it yields CASSRGQGFGEQYF.